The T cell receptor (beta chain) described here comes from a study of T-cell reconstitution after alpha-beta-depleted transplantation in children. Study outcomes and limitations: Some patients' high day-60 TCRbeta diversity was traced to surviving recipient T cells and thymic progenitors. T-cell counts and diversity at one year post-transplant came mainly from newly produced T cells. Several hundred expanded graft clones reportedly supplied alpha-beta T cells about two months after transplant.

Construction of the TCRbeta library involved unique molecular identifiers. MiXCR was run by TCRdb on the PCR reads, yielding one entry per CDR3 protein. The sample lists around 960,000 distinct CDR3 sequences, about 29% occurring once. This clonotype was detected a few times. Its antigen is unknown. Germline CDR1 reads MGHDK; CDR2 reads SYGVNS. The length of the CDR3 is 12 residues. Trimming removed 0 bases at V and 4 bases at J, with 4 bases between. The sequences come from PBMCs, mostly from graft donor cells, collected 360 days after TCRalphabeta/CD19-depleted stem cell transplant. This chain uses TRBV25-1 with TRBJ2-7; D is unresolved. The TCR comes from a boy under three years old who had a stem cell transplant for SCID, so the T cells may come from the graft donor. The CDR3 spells CASSEYNYEQYF. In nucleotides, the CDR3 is TGTGCCAGCAGTGAATATAATTACGAGCAGTACTTC.